The 25 T cell receptor beta chains below all came from one sample that was sequenced in a study of human T cells and chemical hapten exposure (dated by TCRdb to the early 2020s). The receptor library was made with RACE. TCRdb records NextSeq 500 as the sequencer. TCRdb ran its own pipeline on the public reads, namely fastp trimming at Q25 and MiXCR clone calling, and kept in-frame beta chains. Duplicate CDR3 protein sequences are folded into a single record with the most common DNA and genes. Here the sample has around 130,000 distinct CDR3 sequences; about 10% occur a single time. The top ten constitute around 1.4% of the sample. Taken with the paper, the label for time point translates to: patch test 2, 6 weeks after DPC sensitization. In light of the paper, this sample's treatment or condition label describes: therapeutic diphenylcyclopropenone sensitization with weekly scalp DPC. The sequenced sample was whole blood, obtained in connection with sensitization to the hapten diphenylcyclopropenone (DPC). Receptors were obtained from a woman aged 50 to 65 with alopecia areata. Some clones in this sample may be carry-over from other donors' samples.

This clonotype was seen a handful of times. The chain employs TRBV14 and TRBJ2-3, with 12 nucleotides matching TRBD2. CDR1 SGHDN and CDR2 FVKESK come from the germline V gene. The J segment lost 6 bases and the V segment lost 2 bases, leaving 6 bases of the junction unmatched. This CDR3 region has 16 residues. The CDR3 here is CASSQLGLAGRDTQYF. CDR3 nucleotides: TGTGCCAGCAGCCAACTAGGACTAGCGGGACGGGATACGCAGTATTTT.

This chain links TRBV24-1 with TRBJ2-7, with 14 positions matching TRBD2. Germline V gene sequence: CDR1 KGHDR, CDR2 SFDVKD. The CDR3 spans 16 residues. V shed 5 bases and J 2 bases; nucleotides not matched to a gene: 4. CDR3 nucleotide sequence: TGTGCCACCAGTGCCGTGGGACTAGCGGGGGCCTACGAGCAGTACTTC. Its translation is CATSAVGLAGAYEQYF.

Of note for this clonotype: At one boundary the junction diverges from the germline segment, which might be a read error. The V and J genes are TRBV2 and TRBJ2-2, with unresolved D. Germline V CDR1 and CDR2: SNHLY, FYNNEI. The CDR3 is made up of 15 amino acids. The CDR3 protein is CASREGPRFTGELFF. The CDR3, as DNA: TGTGCCAGCAGGGAAGGGCCTCGGTTCACCGGGGAGCTGTTTTTT.

The chain joins TRBV10-3 to TRBJ2-1; 13 bases are a match to TRBD2. J gave up 8 bases and V 8 bases, and 9 bases lay outside the gene matches. CDR1 is ENHRY and CDR2 is SYGVKD in the germline V gene. CDR3 size: 15 residues. The CDR3 region has the DNA TGTGCCATCGGGACTAGCGGGAAACTTACAGATGAGCAGTTCTTC. Its protein is CAIGTSGKLTDEQFF.

This clonotype was observed many times. The rearrangement links TRBV27 to TRBJ2-2, with 10 bases fitting TRBD1. CDR3 length: 17 amino acids. In germline, CDR1 is MNHEY, CDR2 SMNVEV (reference sequence). Unmatched junction bases numbered 8, after V lost 1 base and J lost 6 bases. The CDR3 reads CASSLWGDRGRSGELFF. CDR3 in DNA: TGTGCCAGCAGTTTATGGGGGGACAGGGGACGGTCCGGGGAGCTGTTTTTT.

DNA for the CDR3: TGTGCCAGCAGCCAATCAGAGGGGGAAAAACTGTTTTTT. Its translation: CASSQSEGEKLFF. The chain recombines TRBV4-2 with TRBJ1-4, with TRBD1 as a possible D gene (5 bases). This CDR3 region has 13 residues. The V gene's germline CDR1 is LGHNA and CDR2 YNFKEQ. V shed 2 bases and J shed 8 bases, with 9 bases lying between them.

The rearrangement uses TRBV12-3 or TRBV12-4 and TRBJ2-1; TRBD1 matches at 8 bases. The CDR3 is made up of 15 amino acids. V lost 6 bases, J lost 4 bases, and 8 bases stayed unmatched. The CDR3 protein is CASRKADRAYNEQFF. DNA for the CDR3: TGTGCCAGCAGAAAGGCGGACAGGGCATACAATGAGCAGTTCTTC.

The CDR3 DNA is TGTGCCAGCAGTGAGGCTTACAATGAGCAGTTCTTC. This encodes CASSEAYNEQFF. The chain recombines TRBV11-2 with TRBJ2-1; D remains ambiguous. CDR3 length: 12 residues. The germline V and J ends were trimmed by 6 bases and 4 bases, with 7 bases remaining between them. The V gene's germline CDR1 is SGHAT and CDR2 FQNNGV.

CDR3 sequence: CASSSNWAGGFSYEQYF. CDR3 coding DNA: TGTGCCAGCAGCTCCAACTGGGCGGGGGGGTTCTCCTACGAGCAGTACTTC. The V call is TRBV11-2, the J call TRBJ2-7; 9 bases agree with TRBD2. Losses at the gene ends were 4 bases for V and 0 bases for J; bases not matched to a gene: 10. Germline CDR1 SGHAT, CDR2 FQNNGV. This CDR3 has 17 amino acids.

This clonotype was observed a few times. CDR3 in amino acids: CSARDHGASRDTEAFF. The CDR3 coding sequence is TGCAGTGCTAGAGATCATGGGGCTTCAAGGGACACTGAAGCTTTCTTT. The chain links TRBV20-1 to TRBJ1-1; possible D gene TRBD1, 5 bases. Germline V lookup: CDR1 DFQATT, CDR2 SNEGSKA (reference sequence). The CDR3 length is 16 residues. The ends were cut back, 0 bases at V and 3 bases at J, with 17 bases in the middle.

The chain couples TRBV7-9 to TRBJ2-3; possibly TRBD1 or TRBD2 for D (5 bases each). The CDR3 extends over 14 amino acids. V dropped 4 bases and J dropped 6 bases, with 14 bases sitting between them. The germline V gene encodes CDR1 SEHNR and CDR2 FQNEAQ (reference sequence). The CDR3 spells CASSWPGAADTQYF. DNA of the CDR3: TGTGCCAGCAGCTGGCCCGGGGCCGCTGATACGCAGTATTTT.

This clonotype was observed at least ten times. The CDR3 DNA sequence: TGTGCCAGCAGCGTAGCAGTATATACCGGGGAGCTGTTTTTT. Protein product: CASSVAVYTGELFF. The chain carries TRBV9 and TRBJ2-2; unclear D gene. CDR1 and CDR2 (germline): SGDLS, YYNGEE. Trimming removed 0 bases at V and 5 bases at J, with 8 bases between. The CDR3 runs to 14 residues.

The CDR3 is CASSPIRQGFYTDTQYF. The CDR3 DNA follows: TGTGCCAGCAGTCCAATCCGACAGGGATTTTACACAGATACGCAGTATTTT. The chain combines TRBV28 with TRBJ2-3, with 7 bases fitting TRBD1. V shed 5 bases, J shed 2 bases, and the junction held 13 bases outside the gene matches. CDR1 is MDHEN and CDR2 is SYDVKM in the germline V gene. This CDR3 is built from 17 residues.

This clonotype was observed many times. The chain has TRBV20-1 and TRBJ1-3; D is perhaps TRBD1 (6 bases). Germline V gene lookup returns CDR1 DFQATT and CDR2 SNEGSKA (reference sequence). Trimming shortened V by 1 base and J by 4 bases, and 23 bases separated the two germline ends. The CDR3 covers 18 residues. CDR3 in DNA: TGCAGTGCTAGAGCCAATCAACCCCGAGGGGGGGGAGGAAACACCATATATTTT. Translated: CSARANQPRGGGGNTIYF.

This sequence joins TRBV7-2 and TRBJ1-6, with no clear D. The CDR3 contains 16 residues. CDR1 and CDR2 from the germline V gene are SGHTA and FQGNSA. V was pared by 5 bases and J by 0 bases, with 11 bases between. The CDR3 DNA reads TGTGCCAGCAGCCCCCAGAGGAGCTCCTATAATTCACCCCTCCACTTT. This gives the protein CASSPQRSSYNSPLHF.

This chain connects TRBV6-5 to TRBJ1-2; D unresolved. This CDR3 region has 15 residues. Deletions cut 6 bases from V and 7 bases from J, with 21 bases between. Germline values: CDR1 MNHEY, CDR2 SVGAGI. DNA for the CDR3: TGTGCCAGCAGCTTTTTTTCTGGGGAAGGTGGTGGCTACACCTTC. Protein product: CASSFFSGEGGGYTF.

Ten or more counts support this clonotype. The rearrangement uses TRBV14 and TRBJ2-5, with TRBD2 identical over 11 bases. Germline CDR1 SGHDN, CDR2 FVKESK. V shed 1 base and J 6 bases; nucleotides not matched to a gene: 7. The CDR3 covers 16 residues. The CDR3 DNA sequence: TGTGCCAGCAGCCAAGGTCTACTAGCGGGAGCTAAGACCCAGTACTTC. The encoded protein is CASSQGLLAGAKTQYF.

This clonotype has at least ten counts. The chain carries TRBV20-1 and TRBJ2-3; the D is unclear. Trimming stripped 4 bases from V and 1 base from J, with 12 bases between. The CDR3 spans 14 residues. Looked up from germline, CDR1 is DFQATT and CDR2 is SNEGSKA (reference sequence). The CDR3 spells CSAMVLERTDTQYF. The CDR3 DNA sequence: TGCAGTGCTATGGTTTTGGAGCGCACAGATACGCAGTATTTT.

This chain links TRBV11-3 with TRBJ1-4; D gene unclear. Trimming left V 2 bases short and J 8 bases short, with 15 bases between. Per germline, CDR1 SGHNT and CDR2 YENEEA. There are 15 residues in the CDR3. The CDR3 spells CASSLTAAREEKLFF. The CDR3 region has the DNA TGTGCCAGCAGCTTAACAGCTGCCCGGGAGGAAAAACTGTTTTTT. Full variable domain (missing parts from reference TRBV11-3 and TRBJ1-4): EAGVVQSPRYKIIEKKQPVAFWCNPISGHNTLYWYLQNLGQGPELLIRYENEEAVDDSQLPKDRFSAERLKGVDSTLKIQPAELGDSAVYLCASSLTAAREEKLFFGSGTQLSVL.

The chain has TRBV29-1 and TRBJ2-5; 10 bases match TRBD2. This CDR3 has 16 amino acids. Trimming took 7 bases from V and 5 from J; bases not matched to a gene: 16. Germline-derived CDR1 and CDR2 are SQVTM and ANQGSEA. The CDR3: CSGAGGTSGAGETQYF. For the CDR3, the DNA is TGCAGCGGTGCTGGAGGAACTAGCGGGGCCGGGGAGACCCAGTACTTC.

The chain employs TRBV12-3 or TRBV12-4 and TRBJ1-6; D ambiguous. The CDR3 has 14 residues. The ends were cut back, 7 bases at V and 8 bases at J, with 15 bases in the middle. CDR3 coding DNA: TGTGCCAGCACGACGACACTAAGTTATTCACCCCTCCACTTT. This gives the protein CASTTTLSYSPLHF.

The table lists this clonotype with a few counts. The rearrangement links TRBV28 to TRBJ2-7, with 9 bases identical to TRBD1. This CDR3 spans 15 amino acids. Germline loops: CDR1 MDHEN, CDR2 SYDVKM. The J segment lost 3 bases and the V segment lost 6 bases, leaving 9 bases of the junction unmatched. The DNA for the CDR3 is TGTGCCAGCAGGCGCTCCGGGACAGGGATCTACGAGCAGTACTTC. This codes for CASRRSGTGIYEQYF.

V and J are TRBV4-2 and TRBJ2-5; D uncertain. The germline V gene has CDR1 LGHNA and CDR2 YNFKEQ. The CDR3 is 15 amino acids. V was shortened by 0 bases and J by 1 base, with 9 bases between the two germline ends. In nucleotides, the CDR3 is TGTGCCAGCAGCCAAGAAAACTATCCCCAAGAGACCCAGTACTTC. It codes for CASSQENYPQETQYF.

This chain joins TRBV11-3 and TRBJ1-1; D is unclear. Trimming pared 0 bases from V and 6 bases from J, leaving 8 bases between. From germline, CDR1 is SGHNT and CDR2 YENEEA. CDR3 length: 13 residues. CDR3 DNA: TGTGCCAGCAGCTTAGATCCTGGGGCTGAAGCTTTCTTT. This sequence encodes CASSLDPGAEAFF.

This clonotype has more than one count but fewer than ten. This sequence joins TRBV4-2 and TRBJ2-1, with 11 bases identical to TRBD2. Germline CDR1 reads LGHNA; CDR2 reads YNFKEQ. The CDR3 spans 17 residues. The junction had 10 bases not matched to a gene; V was cut back by 0 bases and J by 9 bases. As DNA, the CDR3 is TGTGCCAGCAGCCAAGAAGGAGATAGCGGGAGGGCCCTTGAGCAGTTCTTC. This translates into CASSQEGDSGRALEQFF.